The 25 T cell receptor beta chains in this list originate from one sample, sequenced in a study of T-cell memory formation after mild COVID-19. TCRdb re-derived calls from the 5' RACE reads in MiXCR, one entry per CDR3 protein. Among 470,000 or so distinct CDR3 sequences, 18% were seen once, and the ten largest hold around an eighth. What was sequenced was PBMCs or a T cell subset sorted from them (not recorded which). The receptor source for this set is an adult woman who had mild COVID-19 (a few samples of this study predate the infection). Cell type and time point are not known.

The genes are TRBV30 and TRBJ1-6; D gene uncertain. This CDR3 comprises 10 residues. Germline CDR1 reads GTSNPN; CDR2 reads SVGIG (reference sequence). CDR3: CALMIPPLHF. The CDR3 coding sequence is TGTGCTCTGATGATCCCACCCCTCCACTTT.

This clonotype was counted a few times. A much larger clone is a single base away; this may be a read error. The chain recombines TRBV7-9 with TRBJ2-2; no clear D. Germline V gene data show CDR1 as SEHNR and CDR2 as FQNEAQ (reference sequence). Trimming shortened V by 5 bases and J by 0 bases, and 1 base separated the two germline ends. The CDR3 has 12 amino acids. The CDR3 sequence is CASSANTGELFF. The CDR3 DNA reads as TGTGCCAGCAGCGCGAACACCGGGGAGCTGTTTTTT.

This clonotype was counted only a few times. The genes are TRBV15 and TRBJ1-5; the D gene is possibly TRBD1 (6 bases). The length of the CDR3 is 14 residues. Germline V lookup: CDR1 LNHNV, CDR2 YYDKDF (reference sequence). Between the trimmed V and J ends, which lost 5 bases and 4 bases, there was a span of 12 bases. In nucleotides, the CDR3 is TGTGCCACCAGCCCCGACAGGAATAATCAGCCCCAGCATTTT. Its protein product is CATSPDRNNQPQHF.

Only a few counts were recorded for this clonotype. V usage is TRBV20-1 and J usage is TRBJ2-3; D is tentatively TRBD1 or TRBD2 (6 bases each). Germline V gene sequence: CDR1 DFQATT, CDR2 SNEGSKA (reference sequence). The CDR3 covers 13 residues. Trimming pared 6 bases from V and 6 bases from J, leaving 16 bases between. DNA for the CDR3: TGCAGTGCCGCTTCGGGGGCCAGGGATACGCAGTATTTT. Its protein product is CSAASGARDTQYF.

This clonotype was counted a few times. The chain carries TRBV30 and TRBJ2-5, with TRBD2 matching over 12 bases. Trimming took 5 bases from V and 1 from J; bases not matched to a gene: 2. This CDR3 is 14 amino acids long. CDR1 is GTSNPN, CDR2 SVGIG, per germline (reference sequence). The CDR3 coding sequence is TGTGCCTGGGGACTAGCGGGGCCCCAAGAGACCCAGTACTTC. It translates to CAWGLAGPQETQYF.

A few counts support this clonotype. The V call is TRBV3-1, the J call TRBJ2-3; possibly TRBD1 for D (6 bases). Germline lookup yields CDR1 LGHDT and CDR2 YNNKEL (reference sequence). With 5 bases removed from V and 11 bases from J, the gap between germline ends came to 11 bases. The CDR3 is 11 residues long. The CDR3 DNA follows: TGTGCCAGCAGCTCGACAGGACGGCAGTATTTT. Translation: CASSSTGRQYF.

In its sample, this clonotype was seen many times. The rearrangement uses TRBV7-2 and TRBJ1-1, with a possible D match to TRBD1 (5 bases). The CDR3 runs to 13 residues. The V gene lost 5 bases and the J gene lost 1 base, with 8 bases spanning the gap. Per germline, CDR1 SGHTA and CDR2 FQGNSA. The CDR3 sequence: CASSAGRNTEAFF. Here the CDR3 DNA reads TGTGCCAGCAGCGCGGGACGGAACACTGAAGCTTTCTTT.

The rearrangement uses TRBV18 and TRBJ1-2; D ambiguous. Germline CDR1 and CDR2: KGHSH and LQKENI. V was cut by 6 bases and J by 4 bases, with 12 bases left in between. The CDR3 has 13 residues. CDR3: CASSPGSGYGYTF. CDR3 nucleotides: TGTGCCAGCTCCCCTGGGTCGGGCTATGGCTACACCTTC. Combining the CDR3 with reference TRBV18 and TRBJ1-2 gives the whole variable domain NAGVMQNPRHLVRRRGQEARLRCSPMKGHSHVYWYRQLPEEGLKFMVYLQKENIIDESGMPKERFSAEFPKEGPSILRIQQVVRGDSAAYFCASSPGSGYGYTFGSGTRLTVV.

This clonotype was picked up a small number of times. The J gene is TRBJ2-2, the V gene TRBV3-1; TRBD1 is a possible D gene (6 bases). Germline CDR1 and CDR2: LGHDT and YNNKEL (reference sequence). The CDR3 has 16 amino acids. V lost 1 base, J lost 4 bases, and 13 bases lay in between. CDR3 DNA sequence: TGTGCCAGCAGCCAAGGGACAGAACGTCGCACCGGGGAGCTGTTTTTT. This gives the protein CASSQGTERRTGELFF.

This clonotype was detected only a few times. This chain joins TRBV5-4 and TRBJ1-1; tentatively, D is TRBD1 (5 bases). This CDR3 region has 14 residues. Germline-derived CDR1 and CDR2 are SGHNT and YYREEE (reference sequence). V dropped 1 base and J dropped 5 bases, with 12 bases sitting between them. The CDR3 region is CASSLTRVETEAFF. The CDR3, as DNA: TGTGCCAGCAGCTTGACCAGGGTGGAGACTGAAGCTTTCTTT.

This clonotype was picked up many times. The CDR3 DNA reads as TGTGCCAGCAGCCAAGATTGGGGGACCAGCTCCTACGAGCAGTACTTC. Protein: CASSQDWGTSSYEQYF. The chain couples TRBV4-2 to TRBJ2-7; perhaps D is TRBD1 or TRBD2 (5 bases each). This CDR3 contains 16 residues. With 0 bases removed from V and 0 bases from J, the gap between germline ends came to 12 bases. Germline V gene data show CDR1 as LGHNA and CDR2 as YNFKEQ.

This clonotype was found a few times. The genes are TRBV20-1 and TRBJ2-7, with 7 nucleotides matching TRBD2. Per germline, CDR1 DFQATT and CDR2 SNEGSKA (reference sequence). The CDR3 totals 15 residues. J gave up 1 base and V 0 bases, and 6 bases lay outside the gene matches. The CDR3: CSAREGASGSYEQYF. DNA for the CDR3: TGCAGTGCTAGAGAAGGGGCTAGCGGTTCCTACGAGCAGTACTTC.

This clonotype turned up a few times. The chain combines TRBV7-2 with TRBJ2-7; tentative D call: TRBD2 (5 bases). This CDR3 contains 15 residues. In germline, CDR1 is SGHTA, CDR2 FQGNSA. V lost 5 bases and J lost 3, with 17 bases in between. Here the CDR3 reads CASSDNGILNYEQYF. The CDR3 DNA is TGTGCCAGCAGCGATAACGGGATTCTAAACTACGAGCAGTACTTC.

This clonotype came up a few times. CDR3 residues: CASSLVIVGGGELFF. The CDR3 DNA reads as TGTGCCAGCAGCTTAGTAATAGTTGGAGGCGGGGAGCTGTTTTTT. This rearrangement joins TRBV7-2 to TRBJ2-2, with TRBD2 as a possible D gene (5 bases). CDR1 and CDR2 from the germline V gene are SGHTA and FQGNSA. The CDR3 length is 15 residues. Trimming removed 1 base at V and 7 bases at J, with 13 bases between.

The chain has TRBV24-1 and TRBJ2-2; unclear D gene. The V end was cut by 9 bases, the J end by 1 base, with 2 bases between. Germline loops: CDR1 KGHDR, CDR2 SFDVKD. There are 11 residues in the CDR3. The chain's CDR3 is CATENTGELFF. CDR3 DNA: TGTGCCACCGAGAACACCGGGGAGCTGTTTTTT.

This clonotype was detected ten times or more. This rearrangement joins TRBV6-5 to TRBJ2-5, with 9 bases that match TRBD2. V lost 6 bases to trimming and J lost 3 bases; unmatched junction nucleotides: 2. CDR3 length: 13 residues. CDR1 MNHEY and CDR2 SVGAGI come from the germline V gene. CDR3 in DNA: TGTGCCAGCAGAAGACTAGCGGAAGAGACCCAGTACTTC. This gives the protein CASRRLAEETQYF.

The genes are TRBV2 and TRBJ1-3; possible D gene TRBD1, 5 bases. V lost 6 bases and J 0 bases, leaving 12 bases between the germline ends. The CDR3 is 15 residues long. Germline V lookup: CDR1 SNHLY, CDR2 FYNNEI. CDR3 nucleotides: TGTGCCAGCAGAATGATGGGGGTCTCTGGAAACACCATATATTTT. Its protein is CASRMMGVSGNTIYF. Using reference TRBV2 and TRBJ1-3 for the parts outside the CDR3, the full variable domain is EPEVTQTPSHQVTQMGQEVILRCVPISNHLYFYWYRQILGQKVEFLVSFYNNEISEKSEIFDDQFSVERPDGSNFTLKIRSTKLEDSAMYFCASRMMGVSGNTIYFGEGSWLTVV.

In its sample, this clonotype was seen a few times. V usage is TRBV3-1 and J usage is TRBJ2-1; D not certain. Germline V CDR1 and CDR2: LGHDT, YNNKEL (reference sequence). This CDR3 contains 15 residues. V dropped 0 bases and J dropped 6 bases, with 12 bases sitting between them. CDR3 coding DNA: TGTGCCAGCAGCCAAGAGGGTATTTTATTCAATGAGCAGTTCTTC. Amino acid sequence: CASSQEGILFNEQFF.

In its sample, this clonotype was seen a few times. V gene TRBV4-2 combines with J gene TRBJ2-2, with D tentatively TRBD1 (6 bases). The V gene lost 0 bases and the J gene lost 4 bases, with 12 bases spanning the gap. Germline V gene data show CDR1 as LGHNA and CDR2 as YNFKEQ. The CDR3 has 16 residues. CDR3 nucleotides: TGTGCCAGCAGCCAAGATCTCAGACAGGCCACCGGGGAGCTGTTTTTT. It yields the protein CASSQDLRQATGELFF.

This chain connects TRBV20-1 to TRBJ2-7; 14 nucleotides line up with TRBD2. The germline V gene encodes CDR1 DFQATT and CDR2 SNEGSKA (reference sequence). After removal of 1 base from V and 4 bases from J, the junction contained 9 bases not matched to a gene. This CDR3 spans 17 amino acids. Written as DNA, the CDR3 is TGCAGTGCTAGAGCAGAAGGGACTAGCGGGAGTTATTACGAGCAGTACTTC. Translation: CSARAEGTSGSYYEQYF.

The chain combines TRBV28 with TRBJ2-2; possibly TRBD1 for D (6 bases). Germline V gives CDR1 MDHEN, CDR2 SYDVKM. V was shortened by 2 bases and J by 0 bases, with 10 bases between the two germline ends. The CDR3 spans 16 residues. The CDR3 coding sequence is TGTGCCAGCAGTTTAGTCCCAGGGGCGAACACCGGGGAGCTGTTTTTT. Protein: CASSLVPGANTGELFF.

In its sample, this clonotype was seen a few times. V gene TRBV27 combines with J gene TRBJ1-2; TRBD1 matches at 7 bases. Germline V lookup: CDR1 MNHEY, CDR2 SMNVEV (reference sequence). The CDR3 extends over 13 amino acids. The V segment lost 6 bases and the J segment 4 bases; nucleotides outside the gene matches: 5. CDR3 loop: CASRTDRSYGYTF. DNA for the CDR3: TGTGCCAGCAGAACGGACAGGAGCTATGGCTACACCTTC.

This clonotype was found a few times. DNA of the CDR3: TGCGCCAGCAGCAAGCGTCCGGGACAGGGTGGAGAAAAACTGTTTTTT. Its translation: CASSKRPGQGGEKLFF. The V and J genes are TRBV5-1 and TRBJ1-4; 9 bases fit TRBD1. Germline CDR1 SGHRS, CDR2 YFSETQ. This CDR3 spans 16 amino acids. The V segment lost 4 bases and the J segment 8 bases; nucleotides outside the gene matches: 12.

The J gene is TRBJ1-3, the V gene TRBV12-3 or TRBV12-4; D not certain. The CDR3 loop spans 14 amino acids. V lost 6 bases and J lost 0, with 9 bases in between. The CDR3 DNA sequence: TGTGCCAGCAGGGGGTCAATCTCTGGAAACACCATATATTTT. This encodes CASRGSISGNTIYF.

CDR3 nucleotides: TGTGCCAGCAGTTACTCGGGCGGAGCGGAGACCCAGTACTTC. It encodes CASSYSGGAETQYF. The chain uses TRBV6-5 and TRBJ2-5; no clear D gene. CDR1 and CDR2 from the germline V gene are MNHEY and SVGAGI. V lost 0 bases, J lost 5 bases, and 10 bases lay in between. CDR3 length equals 14 residues.